This passage covers 13 T cell receptor beta chains from one sample sequenced in a study of T-cell memory formation after mild COVID-19. TCRdb re-called the 5' RACE reads with MiXCR, one entry per CDR3 protein. The sample holds roughly 400,000 distinct CDR3 sequences, 20% to 25% seen once. The specimen was PBMCs or a T cell subset sorted from them (not recorded which). These receptors all stem from an adult woman who had mild COVID-19 (a few samples of this study predate the infection). Cell type and time point are not known.

The chain employs TRBV4-1 and TRBJ2-3, with D hard to call. The V and J ends lost 4 bases and 4 bases respectively, with 12 bases between them. Germline V gene lookup returns CDR1 MGHRA and CDR2 YSYEKL. The CDR3 spans 14 residues. The CDR3 DNA reads TGCGCCAGCAGCCGCACCTTCATAGCAGATACGCAGTATTTT. Protein product: CASSRTFIADTQYF.

The rearrangement links TRBV5-1 to TRBJ2-3; D is unclear. In germline, CDR1 is SGHRS, CDR2 YFSETQ. CDR3 length equals 15 residues. Trimming took off 0 bases at V and 2 bases at J, with 10 bases between the two ends. The CDR3 region has the DNA TGCGCCAGCAGCTTGGCCGGGCGGCACACAGATACGCAGTATTTT. Amino acid sequence: CASSLAGRHTDTQYF.

This chain joins TRBV3-1 and TRBJ2-4; no firm D call. With 0 bases removed from V and 10 bases from J, the gap between germline ends came to 10 bases. The CDR3 spans 13 residues. Germline assignment: CDR1 LGHDT and CDR2 YNNKEL (reference sequence). CDR3 protein: CASSQDVQSIQYF. The CDR3 nucleotides are TGTGCCAGCAGCCAAGACGTACAGAGTATTCAGTACTTC.

The chain recombines TRBV7-2 with TRBJ2-5; no reliable D call. This CDR3 comprises 11 residues. Trimming shortened V by 7 bases and J by 3 bases, and 6 bases separated the two germline ends. Germline-derived CDR1 and CDR2 are SGHTA and FQGNSA. CDR3 amino acids: CASTAKETQYF. As DNA, the CDR3 is TGTGCCAGCACCGCGAAAGAGACCCAGTACTTC.

For the CDR3, the DNA is TGCGCCAGCAGCTGGGGACTAGCGGGATACACCATCCCAGAAGAGACCCAGTACTTC. Amino acid sequence: CASSWGLAGYTIPEETQYF. The genes are TRBV5-1 and TRBJ2-5, with TRBD2 identical over 13 bases. CDR3 length: 19 amino acids. Germline V gene lookup returns CDR1 SGHRS and CDR2 YFSETQ. Unmatched junction bases numbered 14, after V lost 3 bases and J lost 3 bases. Looking up the rest from reference TRBV5-1 and TRBJ2-5 gives the full variable domain: KAGVTQTPRYLIKTRGQQVTLSCSPISGHRSVSWYQQTPGQGLQFLFEYFSETQRNKGNFPGRFSGRQFSNSRSEMNVSTLELGDSALYLCASSWGLAGYTIPEETQYFGPGTRLLVL.

This clonotype was counted between two and nine times. This rearrangement joins TRBV12-3 or TRBV12-4 to TRBJ2-7; tentative D call: TRBD1 (5 bases). Trimming removed 2 bases from V and 3 bases from J, with 8 bases in between. CDR3 length: 13 residues. In DNA form, the CDR3 reads TGTGCCAGCAGTTTAAGCACAGGCTACGAGCAGTACTTC. Translation gives CASSLSTGYEQYF.

The chain is built from TRBV7-2 and TRBJ2-1; 7 nucleotides align to TRBD2. Per germline, CDR1 SGHTA and CDR2 FQGNSA. The ends lost 7 bases at V and 9 bases at J; junction bases unmatched: 9. CDR3 length: 13 amino acids. DNA of the CDR3: TGTGCCAGCACCGGTGAGCCTAGCGGTGAGCAGTTCTTC. Encoded protein: CASTGEPSGEQFF. Supplemented by reference TRBV7-2 and TRBJ2-1, the full variable domain reads GAGVSQSPSNKVTEKGKDVELRCDPISGHTALYWYRQSLGQGLEFLIYFQGNSAPDKSGLPSDRFSAERTGGSVSTLTIQRTQQEDSAVYLCASTGEPSGEQFFGPGTRLTVL.

V and J are TRBV18 and TRBJ2-5; TRBD1 matches 8 bases. Trimming removed 5 bases from V and 4 bases from J; junction bases left unmatched: 12. The germline V gene has CDR1 KGHSH and CDR2 LQKENI. The CDR3 consists of 16 residues. The CDR3 sequence is CASSTYGQGGGETQYF. CDR3 nucleotides: TGTGCCAGCTCAACCTATGGACAGGGAGGAGGAGAGACCCAGTACTTC.

This clonotype was observed a few times. The CDR3 is CASSLRWEQFF. Written as DNA, the CDR3 is TGTGCCAGCAGTTTAAGGTGGGAGCAGTTCTTC. This rearrangement joins TRBV28 to TRBJ2-1, with no clear D. Trimming left V 2 bases short and J 10 bases short, with 6 bases between. Germline V CDR1 and CDR2: MDHEN, SYDVKM. The CDR3 consists of 11 residues. Variable domain in full (rest from reference TRBV28 and TRBJ2-1): DVKVTQSSRYLVKRTGEKVFLECVQDMDHENMFWYRQDPGLGLRLIYFSYDVKMKEKGDIPEGYSVSREKKERFSLILESASTNQTSMYLCASSLRWEQFFGPGTRLTVL.

This clonotype was recorded a few times. The CDR3 sequence is CATSDNTGSNEQFF. The DNA for the CDR3 is TGTGCCACCAGTGATAATACAGGGAGCAATGAGCAGTTCTTC. The genes are TRBV24-1 and TRBJ2-1; a possible D gene is TRBD1 (6 bases). This CDR3 spans 14 amino acids. V was cut by 3 bases and J by 6 bases, with 11 bases left in between. Germline V CDR1 and CDR2: KGHDR, SFDVKD.

This clonotype was detected only a few times. CDR3 residues: CSSGGKPGQGADGYTF. The CDR3 bases are TGCAGTTCTGGAGGGAAGCCCGGACAGGGGGCCGATGGCTACACCTTC. J is TRBJ1-2 and V is TRBV20-1; 11 bases agree with TRBD1. Germline V gene data show CDR1 as DFQATT and CDR2 as SNEGSKA (reference sequence). CDR3 length equals 16 residues. Losses at the gene ends were 8 bases for V and 6 bases for J; bases not matched to a gene: 17.

This clonotype was recorded a few times. The genes are TRBV20-1 and TRBJ2-3; D is uncertain. Germline V gene data show CDR1 as DFQATT and CDR2 as SNEGSKA (reference sequence). Trimming left V 3 bases short and J 3 bases short, with 16 bases between. This CDR3 is 15 amino acids long. The CDR3 DNA reads TGCAGTGCTAGCCAAGAAGGGTTTGAGACAGATACGCAGTATTTT. It translates to CSASQEGFETDTQYF.

This chain connects TRBV7-9 to TRBJ2-3; 8 nucleotides align to TRBD2. Germline V gene data show CDR1 as SEHNR and CDR2 as FQNEAQ (reference sequence). This CDR3 contains 15 residues. The J segment lost 2 bases and the V segment lost 5 bases, leaving 6 bases of the junction unmatched. The CDR3 sequence: CASSTSGAYTDTQYF. The CDR3 DNA follows: TGTGCCAGCAGCACTAGCGGAGCTTACACAGATACGCAGTATTTT.